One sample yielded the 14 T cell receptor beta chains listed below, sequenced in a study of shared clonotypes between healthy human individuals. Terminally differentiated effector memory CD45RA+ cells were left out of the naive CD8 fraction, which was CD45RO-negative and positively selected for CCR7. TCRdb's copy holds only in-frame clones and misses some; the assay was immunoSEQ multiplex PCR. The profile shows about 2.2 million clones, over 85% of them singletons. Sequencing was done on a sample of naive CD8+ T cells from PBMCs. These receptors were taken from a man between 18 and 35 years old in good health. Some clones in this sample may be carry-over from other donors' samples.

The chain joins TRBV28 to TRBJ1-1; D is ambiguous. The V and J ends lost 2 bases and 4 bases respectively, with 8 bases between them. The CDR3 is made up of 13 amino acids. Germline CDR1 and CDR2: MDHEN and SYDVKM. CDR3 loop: CASSLIHSTEAFF. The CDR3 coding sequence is TGTGCCAGCAGTTTAATACACAGCACTGAAGCTTTCTTT. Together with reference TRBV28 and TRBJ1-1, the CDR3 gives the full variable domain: DVKVTQSSRYLVKRTGEKVFLECVQDMDHENMFWYRQDPGLGLRLIYFSYDVKMKEKGDIPEGYSVSREKKERFSLILESASTNQTSMYLCASSLIHSTEAFFGQGTRLTVV.

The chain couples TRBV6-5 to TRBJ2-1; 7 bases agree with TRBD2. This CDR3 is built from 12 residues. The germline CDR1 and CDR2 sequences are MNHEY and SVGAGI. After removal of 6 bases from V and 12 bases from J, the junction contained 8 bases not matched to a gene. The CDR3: CASSPRGDLQFF. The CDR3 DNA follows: TGTGCCAGCAGCCCACGGGGGGATCTGCAGTTCTTC.

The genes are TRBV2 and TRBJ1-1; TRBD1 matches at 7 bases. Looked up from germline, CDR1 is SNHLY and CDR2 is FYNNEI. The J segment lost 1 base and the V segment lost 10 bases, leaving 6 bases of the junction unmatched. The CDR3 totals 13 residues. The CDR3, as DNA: TGTGCCATCCACGACAGGGCGAACACTGAAGCTTTCTTT. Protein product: CAIHDRANTEAFF.

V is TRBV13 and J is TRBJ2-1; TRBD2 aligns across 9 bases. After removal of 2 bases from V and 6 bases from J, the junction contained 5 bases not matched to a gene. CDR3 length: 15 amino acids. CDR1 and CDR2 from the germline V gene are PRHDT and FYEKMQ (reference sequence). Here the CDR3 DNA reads TGTGCCAGCAGCTTATGGCGGGAGGGCATCAATGAGCAGTTCTTC. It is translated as CASSLWREGINEQFF.

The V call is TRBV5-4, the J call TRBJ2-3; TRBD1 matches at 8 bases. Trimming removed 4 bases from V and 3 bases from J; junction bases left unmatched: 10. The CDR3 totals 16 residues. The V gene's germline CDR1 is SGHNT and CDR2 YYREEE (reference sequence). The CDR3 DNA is TGTGCCAGCAGCGGGGGGACAGGCTTCAAAACAGATACGCAGTATTTT. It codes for CASSGGTGFKTDTQYF. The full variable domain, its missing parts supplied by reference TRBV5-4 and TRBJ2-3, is ETGVTQSPTHLIKTRGQQVTLRCSSQSGHNTVSWYQQALGQGPQFIFQYYREEENGRGNFPPRFSGLQFPNYSSELNVNALELDDSALYLCASSGGTGFKTDTQYFGPGTRLTVL.

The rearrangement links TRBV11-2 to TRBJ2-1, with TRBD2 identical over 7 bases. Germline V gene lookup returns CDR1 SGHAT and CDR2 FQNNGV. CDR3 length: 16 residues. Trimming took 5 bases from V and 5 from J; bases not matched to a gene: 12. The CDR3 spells CASSPGGGRFHNEQFF. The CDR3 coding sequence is TGTGCCAGCAGCCCAGGCGGCGGGAGATTCCACAATGAGCAGTTCTTC.

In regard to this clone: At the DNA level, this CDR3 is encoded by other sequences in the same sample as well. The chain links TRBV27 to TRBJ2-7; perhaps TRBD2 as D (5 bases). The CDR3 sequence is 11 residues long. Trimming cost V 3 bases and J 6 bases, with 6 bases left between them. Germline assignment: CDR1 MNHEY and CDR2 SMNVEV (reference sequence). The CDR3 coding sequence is TGTGCCAGCAGTTTTGGGAGCGAGCAGTACTTC. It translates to CASSFGSEQYF.

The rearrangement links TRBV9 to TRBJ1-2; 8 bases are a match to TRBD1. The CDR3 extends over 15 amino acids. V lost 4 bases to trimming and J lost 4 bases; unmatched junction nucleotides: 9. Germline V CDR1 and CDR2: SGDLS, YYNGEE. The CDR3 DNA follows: TGTGCCAGCAGCCTCTCAGGGGGCAGGGGCTATGGCTACACCTTC. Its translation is CASSLSGGRGYGYTF. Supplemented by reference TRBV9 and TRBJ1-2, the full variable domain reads DSGVTQTPKHLITATGQRVTLRCSPRSGDLSVYWYQQSLDQGLQFLIQYYNGEERAKGNILERFSAQQFPDLHSELNLSSLELGDSALYFCASSLSGGRGYGYTFGSGTRLTVV.

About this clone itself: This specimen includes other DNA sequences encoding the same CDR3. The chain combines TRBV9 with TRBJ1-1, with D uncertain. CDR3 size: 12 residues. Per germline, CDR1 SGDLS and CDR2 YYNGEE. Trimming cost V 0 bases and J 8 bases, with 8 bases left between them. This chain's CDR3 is CASSVVTGEAFF. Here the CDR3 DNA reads TGTGCCAGCAGCGTAGTCACGGGGGAAGCTTTCTTT.

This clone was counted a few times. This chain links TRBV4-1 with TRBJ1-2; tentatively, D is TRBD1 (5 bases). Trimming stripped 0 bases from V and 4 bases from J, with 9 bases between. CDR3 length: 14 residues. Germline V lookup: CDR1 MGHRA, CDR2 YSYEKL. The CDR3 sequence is CASSQEVTAYGYTF. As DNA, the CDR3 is TGCGCCAGCAGCCAAGAGGTGACAGCCTATGGCTACACCTTC.

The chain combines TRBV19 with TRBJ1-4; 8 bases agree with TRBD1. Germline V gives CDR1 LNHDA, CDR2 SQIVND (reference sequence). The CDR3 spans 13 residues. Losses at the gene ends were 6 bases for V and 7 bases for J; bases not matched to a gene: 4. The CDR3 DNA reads TGTGCCAGTAGACCCGGACAGGGTGAAAAACTGTTTTTT. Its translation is CASRPGQGEKLFF.

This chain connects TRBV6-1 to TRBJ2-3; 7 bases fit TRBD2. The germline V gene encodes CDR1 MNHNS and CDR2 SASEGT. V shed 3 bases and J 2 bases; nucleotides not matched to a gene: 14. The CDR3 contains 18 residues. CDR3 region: CASSDARVVGGITDTQYF. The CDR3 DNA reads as TGTGCCAGCAGTGATGCACGTGTGGTGGGAGGGATCACAGATACGCAGTATTTT.

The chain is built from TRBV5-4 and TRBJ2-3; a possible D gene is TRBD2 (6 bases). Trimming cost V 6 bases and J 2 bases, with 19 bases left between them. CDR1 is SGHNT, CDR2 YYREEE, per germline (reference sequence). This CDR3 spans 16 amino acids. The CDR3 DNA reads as TGTGCCAGCACAAAACCGGGACTTCTAAACACAGATACGCAGTATTTT. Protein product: CASTKPGLLNTDTQYF.

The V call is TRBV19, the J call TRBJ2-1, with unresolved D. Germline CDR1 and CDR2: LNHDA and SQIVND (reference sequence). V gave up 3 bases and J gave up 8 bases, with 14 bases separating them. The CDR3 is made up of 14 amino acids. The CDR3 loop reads CASSIWPGYDEQFF. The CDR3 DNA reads TGTGCCAGTAGTATCTGGCCAGGTTACGATGAGCAGTTCTTC.